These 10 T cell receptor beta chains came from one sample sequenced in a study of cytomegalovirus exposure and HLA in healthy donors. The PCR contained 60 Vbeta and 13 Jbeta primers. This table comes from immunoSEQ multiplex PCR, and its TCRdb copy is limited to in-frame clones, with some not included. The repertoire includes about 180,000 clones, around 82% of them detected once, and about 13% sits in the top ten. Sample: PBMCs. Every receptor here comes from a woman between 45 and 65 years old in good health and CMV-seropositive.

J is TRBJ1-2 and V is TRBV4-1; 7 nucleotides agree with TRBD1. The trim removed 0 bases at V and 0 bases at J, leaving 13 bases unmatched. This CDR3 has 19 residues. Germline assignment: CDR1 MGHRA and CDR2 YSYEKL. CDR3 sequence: CASSQDKDRFLKTNYGYTF. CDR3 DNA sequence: TGCGCCAGCAGCCAAGATAAGGACAGGTTTCTAAAAACTAACTATGGCTACACCTTC.

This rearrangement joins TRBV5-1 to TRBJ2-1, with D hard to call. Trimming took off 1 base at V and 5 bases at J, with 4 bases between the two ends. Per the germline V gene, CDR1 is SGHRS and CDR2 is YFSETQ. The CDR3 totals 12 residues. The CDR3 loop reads CASSLIDNEQFF. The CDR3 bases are TGCGCCAGCAGCTTGATCGACAATGAGCAGTTCTTC.

CDR3: CASSIGQSNTEAFF. CDR3 coding DNA: TGTGCCAGCAGTATAGGACAGTCGAACACTGAAGCTTTCTTT. This chain links TRBV6-6 with TRBJ1-1; maybe TRBD1 (6 bases). The V end was cut by 5 bases, the J end by 1 base, with 11 bases between. The CDR3 has 14 amino acids. Per germline, CDR1 MNHNY and CDR2 SVGAGI (reference sequence).

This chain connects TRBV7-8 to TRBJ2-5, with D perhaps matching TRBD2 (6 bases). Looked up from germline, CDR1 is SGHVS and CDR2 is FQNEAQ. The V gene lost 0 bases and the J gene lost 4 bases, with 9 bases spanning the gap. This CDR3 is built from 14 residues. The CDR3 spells CASSLATSRETQYF. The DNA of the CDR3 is TGTGCCAGCAGCTTAGCGACTAGTCGAGAGACCCAGTACTTC.

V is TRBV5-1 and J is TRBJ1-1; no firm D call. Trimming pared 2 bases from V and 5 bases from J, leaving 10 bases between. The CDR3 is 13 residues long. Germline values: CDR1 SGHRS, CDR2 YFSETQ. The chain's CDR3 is CASSFDIKTEAFF. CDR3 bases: TGCGCCAGCAGCTTTGACATTAAAACTGAAGCTTTCTTT.

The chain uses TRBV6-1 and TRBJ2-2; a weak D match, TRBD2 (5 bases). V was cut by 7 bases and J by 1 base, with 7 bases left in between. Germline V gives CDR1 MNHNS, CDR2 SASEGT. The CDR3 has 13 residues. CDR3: CASTGENTGELFF. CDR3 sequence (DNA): TGTGCCAGCACCGGGGAGAACACCGGGGAGCTGTTTTTT.

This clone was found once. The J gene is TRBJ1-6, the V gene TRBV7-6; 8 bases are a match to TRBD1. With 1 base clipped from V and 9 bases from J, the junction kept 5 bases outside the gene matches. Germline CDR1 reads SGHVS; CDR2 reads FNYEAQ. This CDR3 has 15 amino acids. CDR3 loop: CASSLGAGTGSPLHF. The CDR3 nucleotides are TGTGCCAGCAGCTTAGGGGCCGGGACAGGTTCACCCCTCCACTTT.

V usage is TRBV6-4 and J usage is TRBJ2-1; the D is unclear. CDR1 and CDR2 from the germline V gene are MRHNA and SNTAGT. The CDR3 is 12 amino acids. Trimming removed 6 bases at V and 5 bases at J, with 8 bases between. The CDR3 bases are TGTGCCAGCAGAGAGGCAGACAATGAGCAGTTCTTC. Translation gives CASREADNEQFF.

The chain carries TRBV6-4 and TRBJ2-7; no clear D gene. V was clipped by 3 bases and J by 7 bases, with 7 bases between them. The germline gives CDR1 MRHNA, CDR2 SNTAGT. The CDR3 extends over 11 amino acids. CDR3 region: CASSEPTEQYF. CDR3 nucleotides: TGTGCCAGCAGTGAGCCTACGGAGCAGTACTTC.

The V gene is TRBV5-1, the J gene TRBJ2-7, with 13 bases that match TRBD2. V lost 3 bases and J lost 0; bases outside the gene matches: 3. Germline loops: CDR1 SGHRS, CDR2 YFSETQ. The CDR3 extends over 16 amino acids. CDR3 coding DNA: TGCGCCAGCAGCTGGACTAGCGGGGGATCCTCCTACGAGCAGTACTTC. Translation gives CASSWTSGGSSYEQYF.